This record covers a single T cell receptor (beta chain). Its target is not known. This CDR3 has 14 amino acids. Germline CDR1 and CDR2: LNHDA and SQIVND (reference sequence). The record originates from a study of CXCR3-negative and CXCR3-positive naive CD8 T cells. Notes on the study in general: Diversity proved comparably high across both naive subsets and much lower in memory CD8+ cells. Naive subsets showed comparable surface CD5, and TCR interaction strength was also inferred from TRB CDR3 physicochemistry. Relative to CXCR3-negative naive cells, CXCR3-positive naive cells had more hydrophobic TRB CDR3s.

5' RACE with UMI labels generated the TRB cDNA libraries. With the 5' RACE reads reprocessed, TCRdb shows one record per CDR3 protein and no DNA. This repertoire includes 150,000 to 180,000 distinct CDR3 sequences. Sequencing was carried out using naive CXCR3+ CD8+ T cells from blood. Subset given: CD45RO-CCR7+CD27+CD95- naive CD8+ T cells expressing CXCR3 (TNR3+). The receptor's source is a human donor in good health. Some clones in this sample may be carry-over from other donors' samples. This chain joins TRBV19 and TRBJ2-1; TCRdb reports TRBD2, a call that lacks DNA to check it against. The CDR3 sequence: CASSHTSGSPEQFF.